One and the same sample provided the 22 T cell receptor beta chains below, sequenced in a study of CD8+ T cells in alopecia areata. Treatment meaning: oral pan-JAK inhibitor, 5-10 mg twice daily. Investigators isolated RNA and reverse transcribed it into cDNA to act as the sequencing template. Clones were sequenced by immunoSEQ multiplex PCR, and TCRdb holds only the in-frame ones, with some missing. The sample comprises approximately 110,000 clones, around 53% of which are singletons, and more than 10% rests with the top ten. The sample in question was CD8+ T cells sorted from blood, obtained at week 24, from a patient treated with tofacitinib. Every receptor here comes from a human donor with alopecia areata.

This clone has a handful of counts. The rearrangement uses TRBV7-9 and TRBJ1-1; no definite D call. In germline, CDR1 is SEHNR, CDR2 FQNEAQ (reference sequence). CDR3 length: 15 residues. V was pared by 7 bases and J by 0 bases, with 15 bases between. As DNA, the CDR3 is TGTGCCAGCACCCTAGAAGGTAGTATGAACACTGAAGCTTTCTTT. Amino acids: CASTLEGSMNTEAFF.

The chain employs TRBV27 and TRBJ1-6, with a weak D call TRBD1 (5 bases). Germline V gene lookup returns CDR1 MNHEY and CDR2 SMNVEV (reference sequence). The CDR3 runs 17 residues. V was clipped by 4 bases and J by 7 bases, with 20 bases between them. The CDR3: CASSSLQGSLWNSPLHF. CDR3 DNA: TGTGCCAGCAGTTCACTGCAGGGTAGCCTCTGGAATTCACCCCTCCACTTT.

This clone was seen just once. J is TRBJ2-7 and V is TRBV11-2; D not resolved. Per germline, CDR1 SGHAT and CDR2 FQNNGV. Trimming took 8 bases from V and 3 from J, leaving 14 bases between them. This CDR3 is 13 amino acids long. The CDR3, as DNA: TGTGCCAGCCTGTATACCGGCGGCTACGAGCAGTACTTC. Amino acid sequence: CASLYTGGYEQYF.

This clone was seen only a few times. The rearrangement uses TRBV7-3 and TRBJ2-2, with no clear D. Germline CDR1 SGHTA, CDR2 FQGTGA. Trimming stripped 4 bases from V and 0 bases from J, with 6 bases between. The CDR3 contains 14 residues. In DNA form, the CDR3 reads TGTGCCAGCAGCTGGGGTTCGAACACCGGGGAGCTGTTTTTT. Protein sequence: CASSWGSNTGELFF.

This clone showed up just a few times. The rearrangement links TRBV14 to TRBJ2-1, with D perhaps matching TRBD1 (5 bases). Germline V lookup: CDR1 SGHDN, CDR2 FVKESK. CDR3 size: 15 residues. Trimming cost V 5 bases and J 7 bases, with 18 bases left between them. The CDR3 loop is CASSLDVVGRNEQFF. The CDR3 nucleotides are TGTGCCAGCAGCTTAGATGTTGTGGGGCGTAATGAGCAGTTCTTC.

This CDR3 reads CASNPGGLNTEAFF. CDR3 DNA: TGTGCCAGTAACCCAGGGGGGCTCAACACTGAAGCTTTCTTT. The chain combines TRBV19 with TRBJ1-1, with 7 nucleotides matching TRBD1. Trimming cost V 7 bases and J 2 bases; bases outside gene matches: 7. The CDR3 is 14 residues long. Germline V gives CDR1 LNHDA, CDR2 SQIVND (reference sequence). Full variable domain (remainder filled in from reference TRBV19 and TRBJ1-1): DGGITQSPKYLFRKEGQNVTLSCEQNLNHDAMYWYRQDPGQGLRLIYYSQIVNDFQKGDIAEGYSVSREKKESFPLTVTSAQKNPTAFYLCASNPGGLNTEAFFGQGTRLTVV.

The chain joins TRBV4-3 to TRBJ2-7; 7 positions match TRBD1. This CDR3 has 15 residues. V lost 1 base to trimming and J lost 4 bases; unmatched junction nucleotides: 7. CDR1 is LGHNA, CDR2 YSLEER, per germline. CDR3 bases: TGCGCCAGCAGCCAAGCTCCGGGACAGCTTTACGAGCAGTACTTC. This sequence encodes CASSQAPGQLYEQYF.

This rearrangement joins TRBV15 to TRBJ2-7, with 8 bases fitting TRBD1. The CDR3 consists of 15 residues. Trimming took 4 bases from V and 5 from J; bases not matched to a gene: 10. Per the germline V gene, CDR1 is LNHNV and CDR2 is YYDKDF (reference sequence). The CDR3 loop is CATSTDRESDNEQYF. CDR3 coding DNA: TGTGCCACCAGCACGGACAGGGAAAGTGACAACGAGCAGTACTTC. Full variable domain (missing parts from reference TRBV15 and TRBJ2-7): DAMVIQNPRYQVTQFGKPVTLSCSQTLNHNVMYWYQQKSSQAPKLLFHYYDKDFNNEADTPDNFQSRRPNTSFCFLDIRSPGLGDTAMYLCATSTDRESDNEQYFGPGTRLTVT.

The chain joins TRBV6-4 to TRBJ2-2; 12 nucleotides line up with TRBD2. CDR3 size: 15 residues. The germline CDR1 and CDR2 sequences are MRHNA and SNTAGT. With V trimmed by 3 bases and J by 6 bases, 2 bases remained unmatched. For the CDR3, the DNA is TGTGCCAGCAGTGAAGCTAGCGGGGGGGCCGGGGAGCTGTTTTTT. This translates into CASSEASGGAGELFF.

The V and J genes are TRBV29-1 and TRBJ1-1; D is unresolved. The CDR3 extends over 11 amino acids. Germline V gene lookup returns CDR1 SQVTM and CDR2 ANQGSEA. Trimming cost V 6 bases and J 7 bases, with 12 bases left between them. CDR3 sequence: CSVRGLNEAFF. Written as DNA, the CDR3 is TGCAGCGTGCGGGGATTGAATGAAGCTTTCTTT. Full variable domain (remainder filled in from reference TRBV29-1 and TRBJ1-1): SAVISQKPSRDICQRGTSLTIQCQVDSQVTMMFWYRQQPGQSLTLIATANQGSEATYESGFVIDKFPISRPNLTFSTLTVSNMSPEDSSIYLCSVRGLNEAFFGQGTRLTVV.

The chain carries TRBV19 and TRBJ2-7, with 8 nucleotides matching TRBD1. The CDR3 totals 16 residues. The ends lost 5 bases at V and 0 bases at J; junction bases unmatched: 9. Germline V gives CDR1 LNHDA, CDR2 SQIVND (reference sequence). CDR3 sequence: CASSAWTGNYSYEQYF. For the CDR3, the DNA is TGTGCCAGTAGTGCCTGGACAGGGAACTACTCCTACGAGCAGTACTTC.

This clone has just a few counts. The V gene is TRBV6-1, the J gene TRBJ2-3; 8 bases are a match to TRBD2. Germline values: CDR1 MNHNS, CDR2 SASEGT. The CDR3 contains 17 residues. V gave up 1 base and J gave up 1 base; unmatched junction bases: 7. This CDR3 is CASSEVLAGGGTDTQYF. CDR3 sequence (DNA): TGTGCCAGCAGTGAAGTGCTGGCGGGGGGTGGCACAGATACGCAGTATTTT.

The V gene is TRBV5-1, the J gene TRBJ2-7; the match to TRBD1 covers 9 bases. CDR1 SGHRS and CDR2 YFSETQ come from the germline V gene. The CDR3 is made up of 16 amino acids. The junction had 8 bases not matched to a gene; V was cut back by 0 bases and J by 4 bases. The CDR3 region is CASSLGLGTGKYEQYF. CDR3 coding DNA: TGCGCCAGCAGCTTGGGGCTTGGGACAGGGAAATACGAGCAGTACTTC.

The chain has TRBV5-6 and TRBJ2-7; D may match TRBD1 or TRBD2 (5 bases each). CDR1 and CDR2 from the germline V gene are SGHDT and YYEEEE. The V end was cut by 7 bases, the J end by 0 bases, with 8 bases between. This CDR3 contains 12 residues. The CDR3 region has the DNA TGTGCCAGCCGGGACGGCTCCTACGAGCAGTACTTC. Translation: CASRDGSYEQYF.

The chain uses TRBV19 and TRBJ2-1; 9 positions agree with TRBD2. CDR3 length equals 17 residues. CDR1 and CDR2 (germline): LNHDA, SQIVND (reference sequence). The J segment lost 2 bases and the V segment lost 1 base, leaving 6 bases of the junction unmatched. CDR3 protein: CASSIGAGGSPYNEQFF. The CDR3 DNA reads TGTGCCAGTAGTATAGGGGCGGGGGGGTCCCCCTACAATGAGCAGTTCTTC.

The chain has TRBV7-9 and TRBJ2-7; 8 positions agree with TRBD1. Looked up from germline, CDR1 is SEHNR and CDR2 is FQNEAQ (reference sequence). J was trimmed by 6 bases and V by 5 bases; bases with no gene match: 12. This CDR3 region has 15 residues. Written as DNA, the CDR3 is TGTGCCAGCAGCCCACCGGACAGGGCCATGGGCGAGCAGTACTTC. This sequence encodes CASSPPDRAMGEQYF.

This clone appeared once. This chain uses TRBV19 with TRBJ2-5, with a possible D match to TRBD2 (6 bases). The length of the CDR3 is 14 residues. Trimming left V 4 bases short and J 3 bases short, with 12 bases between. CDR1 is LNHDA and CDR2 is SQIVND in the germline V gene (reference sequence). The CDR3, as DNA: TGTGCCAGTAGTAGGCTCGGCGGGGAAGAGACCCAGTACTTC. Encoded protein: CASSRLGGEETQYF.

J is TRBJ1-3 and V is TRBV5-1; no definite D call. The V end was cut by 4 bases, the J end by 0 bases, with 14 bases between. The CDR3 covers 16 residues. The germline gives CDR1 SGHRS, CDR2 YFSETQ. CDR3 DNA: TGCGCCAGCAGCCAGACCTTAGCCGACTCTGGAAACACCATATATTTT. This encodes CASSQTLADSGNTIYF. The full variable domain, with the rest looked up from reference TRBV5-1 and TRBJ1-3, is KAGVTQTPRYLIKTRGQQVTLSCSPISGHRSVSWYQQTPGQGLQFLFEYFSETQRNKGNFPGRFSGRQFSNSRSEMNVSTLELGDSALYLCASSQTLADSGNTIYFGEGSWLTVV.

The J gene is TRBJ2-2, the V gene TRBV13, with 7 positions matching TRBD2. There are 16 residues in the CDR3. J gave up 7 bases and V 4 bases, and 12 bases lay outside the gene matches. Germline assignment: CDR1 PRHDT and CDR2 FYEKMQ (reference sequence). In nucleotides, the CDR3 is TGTGCCAGCAGCTCCGAGGGAACTAGCGTTGGCGGGGAGCTGTTTTTT. Amino acid sequence: CASSSEGTSVGGELFF.

V is TRBV2 and J is TRBJ2-1; weak D call: TRBD2 (6 bases). Per germline, CDR1 SNHLY and CDR2 FYNNEI. CDR3 length: 15 residues. Trimming removed 3 bases from V and 8 bases from J, with 17 bases in between. The DNA of the CDR3 is TGTGCCAGCAGTGACTATCGGGAGTCTCCCGATGAGCAGTTCTTC. It is translated as CASSDYRESPDEQFF.

The J gene is TRBJ2-2, the V gene TRBV6-6; 7 nucleotides line up with TRBD2. CDR3 size: 14 residues. The germline V gene has CDR1 MNHNY and CDR2 SVGAGI (reference sequence). Unmatched junction bases numbered 6, after V lost 5 bases and J lost 6 bases. The CDR3 sequence: CASSMAGEAGELFF. The CDR3 nucleotides are TGTGCCAGCAGTATGGCGGGGGAGGCCGGGGAGCTGTTTTTT.

In this sample, this clone turned up a few times. The chain has TRBV14 and TRBJ2-1, with 7 bases identical to TRBD2. With 1 base clipped from V and 1 base from J, the junction kept 4 bases outside the gene matches. The CDR3 runs to 16 residues. Germline CDR1 and CDR2: SGHDN and FVKESK. The CDR3 region is CASSQGAGGSYNEQFF. The CDR3 bases are TGTGCCAGCAGCCAAGGGGCCGGGGGGTCCTACAATGAGCAGTTCTTC.